This T cell receptor (beta chain) was observed in a study of T cells in localized non-small cell lung cancer. The CDR3 length is 17 residues. Germline V gene lookup returns CDR1 SGHRS and CDR2 YFSETQ. Trimming removed 0 bases from V and 3 bases from J, with 16 bases in between. Libraries were prepared by immunoSEQ multiplex PCR; TCRdb keeps only in-frame clonotypes and omits some of them. The sample lists about 52,000 clones; more than 75% were seen once. The sample was PBMCs, taken before any cancer treatment. The clonotype was recovered from a female donor with stage II lung adenocarcinoma. The rearrangement uses TRBV5-1 and TRBJ1-3; D gene ambiguous. The CDR3 reads CASSLVVGGIGGNTIYF. The CDR3 region has the DNA TGCGCCAGCAGCTTGGTTGTTGGAGGGATAGGTGGAAACACCATATATTTT.